The text below deals with one TCR beta chain. The antigen is undetermined. The repertoire was sequenced with immunoSEQ multiplex PCR; TCRdb's copy has only in-frame clones and lacks some. The data contain 150,000 or so clones, 92% of them singletons. This entry belongs to a study of T cell responses to AZD1222 COVID-19 vaccine. V was trimmed by 2 bases and J by 4 bases, leaving 17 bases between them. CDR3 length: 16 residues. CDR1 is MNHEY and CDR2 is SVGAGI in the germline V gene. General study results and limits: Donors, mostly white British, included more females; clonal diversity was possibly underestimated. Vaccine-associated CD4 TCRs spanned spike, dominant at 160-218 and 743-854.

Specimen: peripheral blood, collected on day 0 of AZD1222 vaccination. This clonotype was sampled from an adult in good health. The chain links TRBV6-5 to TRBJ2-5, with D possibly matching TRBD2 (5 bases). This CDR3 reads CASSYPPPGKGETQYF. The CDR3 DNA is TGTGCCAGCAGTTACCCCCCCCCGGGGAAGGGAGAGACCCAGTACTTC.